The next 32 T cell receptor beta chains were all read from a single sample in a study of T cells expressing NK-cell markers. TCRdb re-called the 5' RACE reads; one entry per CDR3 protein, DNA not given. The table gives hundreds of thousands of distinct CDR3 sequences; the top ten clones make up approximately 3.6% of it. Sample: blood T cells: a sorted CD56 or NKG2C T cell subset, CD4+ or CD8+ T cells, or bulk PBMC T cells (not recorded which). These receptors were obtained from a man aged 18 to 30 in good health.

This rearrangement joins TRBV6-2 or TRBV6-3 to TRBJ2-1; no DNA is available, so the TRBD2 call from TCRdb remains unchecked. The germline gives CDR1 MNHEY, CDR2 SVGEGT. The CDR3 spans 22 residues. CDR3 amino acids: CASSYTGMGTSGRASSYNEQFF.

The chain uses TRBV11-2 and TRBJ2-6; absent DNA, TCRdb's TRBD1 call cannot be checked. Germline CDR1 reads SGHAT; CDR2 reads FQNNGV. The CDR3 consists of 15 residues. CDR3 loop: CASSLDNSGANVLTF.

The V and J genes are TRBV7-9 and TRBJ2-7. The CDR3 consists of 14 residues. CDR1 is SEHNR and CDR2 is FQNEAQ in the germline V gene (reference sequence). CDR3 sequence: CASSTALGNYEQYF.

The chain joins TRBV12-3 or TRBV12-4 to TRBJ1-2. This CDR3 has 12 amino acids. CDR3 in amino acids: CASSQRVVGYTF.

The CDR3 sequence: CSFFTRDRGSLLSYGYTF. The rearrangement links TRBV20-1 to TRBJ1-2; without DNA, the TCRdb call of TRBD1 cannot be checked. Per germline, CDR1 DFQATT and CDR2 SNEGSKA (reference sequence). The CDR3 spans 18 residues.

V usage is TRBV20-1 and J usage is TRBJ2-1; there is no DNA to check the TCRdb D call of TRBD2. CDR3 size: 12 residues. Germline CDR1 is DFQATT and CDR2 is SNEGSKA (reference sequence). The CDR3: CSANGPNNEQFF.

The rearrangement links TRBV20-1 to TRBJ2-1; there is no DNA to check the TCRdb D call of TRBD1. Germline CDR1 reads DFQATT; CDR2 reads SNEGSKA (reference sequence). The CDR3 length is 15 residues. The CDR3 here is CSANRQGLSYNEQFF.

Here the CDR3 reads CSARDYSRGVEAFF. The chain links TRBV20-1 to TRBJ1-1. Germline loops: CDR1 DFQATT, CDR2 SNEGSKA (reference sequence). The CDR3 has 14 residues.

The V and J genes are TRBV20-1 and TRBJ2-7. The CDR3 is 14 amino acids. Germline values: CDR1 DFQATT, CDR2 SNEGSKA (reference sequence). The CDR3 loop reads CSAVLPRAQREQYF.

V is TRBV5-1 and J is TRBJ2-2; TCRdb's D gene call, TRBD2, goes unchecked for lack of DNA. Germline V gives CDR1 SGHRS, CDR2 YFSETQ. There are 18 residues in the CDR3. CDR3 residues: CASSPLRTGLGNTGELFF.

The rearrangement joins TRBV19 to TRBJ2-3; the TCRdb D gene call, TRBD2, has no DNA to confirm it. This CDR3 region has 16 residues. The V gene's germline CDR1 is LNHDA and CDR2 SQIVND (reference sequence). The CDR3 loop is CASSAGLADSTDTQYF.

This chain joins TRBV7-7 and TRBJ2-1; as DNA is missing, the TRBD2 call by TCRdb cannot be tested. CDR1 is SSHAT, CDR2 FNYEAQ, per germline (reference sequence). The CDR3 covers 16 residues. CDR3 in amino acids: CASSLGSSGRDNEQFF.

This chain joins TRBV12-3 or TRBV12-4 and TRBJ2-1; TCRdb's D call of TRBD1 is untestable without DNA. The CDR3 sequence is 15 residues long. This chain's CDR3 is CASSSYRGINNEQFF.

The chain employs TRBV6-5 and TRBJ2-5; TCRdb indicates TRBD1, and absent DNA this call remains unverified. Germline CDR1 and CDR2: MNHEY and SVGAGI. The CDR3 sequence is 14 residues long. CDR3 region: CASSYTGAAGTQYF.

The rearrangement joins TRBV27 to TRBJ2-7; TCRdb's D gene call, TRBD1, goes unchecked for lack of DNA. The CDR3 is 17 residues long. Germline loops: CDR1 MNHEY, CDR2 SMNVEV (reference sequence). The CDR3 sequence: CASSSTGLQGSPYEQYF.

V usage is TRBV5-8 and J usage is TRBJ2-1; TCRdb returns TRBD2, unconfirmable since there is no DNA. The CDR3 has 16 amino acids. Germline V gives CDR1 SGHTS, CDR2 YDEGEE. CDR3 region: CASSRRRLDSYNEQFF.

CDR3 amino acids: CASSPAVTEAFF. The gene calls are TRBV7-9 and TRBJ1-1. The germline V gene encodes CDR1 SEHNR and CDR2 FQNEAQ (reference sequence). CDR3 length: 12 amino acids.

The genes are TRBV6-2 or TRBV6-3 and TRBJ2-6; TCRdb calls TRBD1, which cannot be checked without DNA. This CDR3 spans 13 amino acids. The V gene's germline CDR1 is MNHEY and CDR2 SVGEGT. CDR3 region: CASRGAVANVLTF.

The chain recombines TRBV5-5 with TRBJ2-2; TCRdb returns TRBD1, unconfirmable since there is no DNA. Germline V gene lookup returns CDR1 SGHKS and CDR2 YYEKEE (reference sequence). This CDR3 is built from 16 residues. CDR3 region: CASSFLTGANTGELFF.

This chain uses TRBV10-2 with TRBJ2-7; TCRdb's D call, TRBD1, is unchecked because there is no DNA. Looked up from germline, CDR1 is WSHSY and CDR2 is SAAADI. This CDR3 comprises 13 residues. The CDR3 protein is CASSGQGAVEQYF.

V usage is TRBV12-3 or TRBV12-4 and J usage is TRBJ2-6; the D call of TRBD1 rests on TCRdb alone, since no DNA is present to check it. The CDR3 totals 15 residues. CDR3 sequence reads: CASSSSGAGANVLTF.

This sequence joins TRBV12-3 or TRBV12-4 and TRBJ2-3; TCRdb returns TRBD1, unconfirmable since there is no DNA. This CDR3 is built from 14 residues. CDR3 in amino acids: CASKRDRGQVTQYF.

This chain uses TRBV27 with TRBJ2-3. Germline values: CDR1 MNHEY, CDR2 SMNVEV (reference sequence). This CDR3 region has 18 residues. The CDR3 spells CASSSTWVGHSNTDTQYF.

This rearrangement joins TRBV5-5 to TRBJ2-3; lacking DNA, the TRBD2 call made by TCRdb goes unchecked. Per the germline V gene, CDR1 is SGHKS and CDR2 is YYEKEE (reference sequence). This CDR3 has 15 amino acids. CDR3 region: CASSVPGTEEGTQYF.

This chain's CDR3 is CASSQKLAEYNEQFF. The V gene is TRBV4-3, the J gene TRBJ2-1; no DNA is available, so the TRBD2 call from TCRdb remains unchecked. This CDR3 is built from 15 residues. Germline loops: CDR1 LGHNA, CDR2 YSLEER.

The rearrangement uses TRBV5-1 and TRBJ2-1; no DNA is available, so the TRBD2 call from TCRdb remains unchecked. The CDR3 totals 19 residues. Germline CDR1 SGHRS, CDR2 YFSETQ. The CDR3 is CASSFGTIRAGGLYNEQFF.

This chain joins TRBV20-1 and TRBJ2-5; the D gene TCRdb calls, TRBD1, cannot be checked with no DNA. CDR3 length: 13 residues. CDR1 and CDR2 from the germline V gene are DFQATT and SNEGSKA (reference sequence). Here the CDR3 reads CSVRRPVEETQYF.

The chain links TRBV19 to TRBJ1-5; TCRdb designates TRBD1, a call that cannot be tested without DNA. Germline V CDR1 and CDR2: LNHDA, SQIVND (reference sequence). The CDR3 spans 17 residues. The CDR3: CASSMAPPGPTKEPQHF.

This sequence joins TRBV20-1 and TRBJ2-5; TCRdb calls TRBD2, which cannot be checked without DNA. The CDR3 runs 14 residues. Germline V gene lookup returns CDR1 DFQATT and CDR2 SNEGSKA (reference sequence). CDR3 protein: CSARAGGLPETQYF.

This chain connects TRBV10-3 to TRBJ1-4. Germline V CDR1 and CDR2: ENHRY, SYGVKD. This CDR3 is 13 amino acids long. The CDR3: CATLDPGFEKLFF.

The gene calls are TRBV4-2 and TRBJ2-3. The length of the CDR3 is 17 residues. CDR1 LGHNA and CDR2 YNFKEQ come from the germline V gene. CDR3 region: CASSQDVIGTSTDTQYF.

The chain recombines TRBV7-2 with TRBJ1-5. CDR1 SGHTA and CDR2 FQGNSA come from the germline V gene. The CDR3 sequence is 15 residues long. This CDR3 is CASSLSVGIRQPQHF.